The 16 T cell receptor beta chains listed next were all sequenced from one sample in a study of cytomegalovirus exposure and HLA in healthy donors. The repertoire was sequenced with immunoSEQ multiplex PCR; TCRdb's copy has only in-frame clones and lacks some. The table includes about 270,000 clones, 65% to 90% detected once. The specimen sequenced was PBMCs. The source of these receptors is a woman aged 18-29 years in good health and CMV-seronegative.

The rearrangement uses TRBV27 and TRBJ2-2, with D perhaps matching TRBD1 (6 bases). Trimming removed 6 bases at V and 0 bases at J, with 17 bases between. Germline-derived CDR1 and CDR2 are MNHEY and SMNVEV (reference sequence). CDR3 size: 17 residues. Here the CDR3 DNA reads TGTGCCAGCAGAAAGTCCGGACAGACGACGAACACCGGGGAGCTGTTTTTT. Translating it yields CASRKSGQTTNTGELFF.

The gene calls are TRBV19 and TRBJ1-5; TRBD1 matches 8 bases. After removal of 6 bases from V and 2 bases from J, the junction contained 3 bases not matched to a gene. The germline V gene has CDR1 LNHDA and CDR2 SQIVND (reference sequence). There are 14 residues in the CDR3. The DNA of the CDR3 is TGTGCCAGTAGAAGGGGACAGGGCAATCAGCCCCAGCATTTT. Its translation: CASRRGQGNQPQHF.

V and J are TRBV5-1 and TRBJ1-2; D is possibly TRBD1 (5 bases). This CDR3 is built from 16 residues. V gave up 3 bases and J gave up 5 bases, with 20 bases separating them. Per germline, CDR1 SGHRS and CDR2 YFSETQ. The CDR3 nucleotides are TGCGCCAGCAGCTCATCTGGGGCAGACAATACATATGGCTACACCTTC. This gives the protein CASSSSGADNTYGYTF.

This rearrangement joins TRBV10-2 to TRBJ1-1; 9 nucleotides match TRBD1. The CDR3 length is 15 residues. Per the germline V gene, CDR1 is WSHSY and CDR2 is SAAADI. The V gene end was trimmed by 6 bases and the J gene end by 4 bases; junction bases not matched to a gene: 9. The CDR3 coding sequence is TGCGCCAGCAGCTTAACAGGGGGCGCCGGCACTGAAGCTTTCTTT. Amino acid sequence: CASSLTGGAGTEAFF.

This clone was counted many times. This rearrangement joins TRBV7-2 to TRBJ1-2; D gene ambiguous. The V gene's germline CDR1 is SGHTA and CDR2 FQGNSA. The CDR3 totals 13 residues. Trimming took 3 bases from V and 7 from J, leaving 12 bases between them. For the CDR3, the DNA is TGTGCCAGCAGCTTTGCCTCTAGTGGTGGCTACACCTTC. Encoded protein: CASSFASSGGYTF.

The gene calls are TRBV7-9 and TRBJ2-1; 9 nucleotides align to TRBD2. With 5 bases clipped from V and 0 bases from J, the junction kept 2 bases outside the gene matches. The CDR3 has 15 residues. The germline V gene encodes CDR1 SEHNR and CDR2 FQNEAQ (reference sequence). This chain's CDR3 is CASSLSGSSYNEQFF. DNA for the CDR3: TGTGCCAGCAGCCTTAGCGGGAGCTCCTACAATGAGCAGTTCTTC.

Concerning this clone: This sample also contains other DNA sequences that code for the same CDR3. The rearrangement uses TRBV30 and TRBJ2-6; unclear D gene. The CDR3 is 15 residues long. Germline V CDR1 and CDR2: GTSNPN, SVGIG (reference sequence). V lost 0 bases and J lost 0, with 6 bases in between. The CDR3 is CAWSVRGSGANVLTF. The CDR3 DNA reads TGTGCCTGGAGTGTACGAGGCTCTGGGGCCAACGTCCTGACTTTC.

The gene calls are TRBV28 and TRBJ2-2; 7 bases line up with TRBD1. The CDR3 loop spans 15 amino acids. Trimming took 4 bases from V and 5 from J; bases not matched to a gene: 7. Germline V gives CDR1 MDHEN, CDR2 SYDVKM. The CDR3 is CASSSAGGGTGELFF. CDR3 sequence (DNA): TGTGCCAGCAGTTCGGCAGGGGGTGGAACCGGGGAGCTGTTTTTT.

The CDR3 DNA reads TGTGCCAGCAGCTTCGGGGGGGCTAGCACAGATACGCAGTATTTT. It yields the protein CASSFGGASTDTQYF. The chain joins TRBV7-6 to TRBJ2-3; 8 bases are a match to TRBD2. V trimming: 3 bases; J trimming: 0 bases; junction bases outside the gene matches: 2. CDR3 length equals 15 residues. Germline loops: CDR1 SGHVS, CDR2 FNYEAQ.

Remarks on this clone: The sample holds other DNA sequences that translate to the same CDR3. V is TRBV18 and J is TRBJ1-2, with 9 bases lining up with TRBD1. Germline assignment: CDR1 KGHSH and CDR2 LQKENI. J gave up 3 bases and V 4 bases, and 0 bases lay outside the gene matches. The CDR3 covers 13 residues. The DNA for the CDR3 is TGTGCCAGCTCACGACAGGGGGACTATGGCTACACCTTC. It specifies CASSRQGDYGYTF. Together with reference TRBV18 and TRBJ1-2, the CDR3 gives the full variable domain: NAGVMQNPRHLVRRRGQEARLRCSPMKGHSHVYWYRQLPEEGLKFMVYLQKENIIDESGMPKERFSAEFPKEGPSILRIQQVVRGDSAAYFCASSRQGDYGYTFGSGTRLTVV.

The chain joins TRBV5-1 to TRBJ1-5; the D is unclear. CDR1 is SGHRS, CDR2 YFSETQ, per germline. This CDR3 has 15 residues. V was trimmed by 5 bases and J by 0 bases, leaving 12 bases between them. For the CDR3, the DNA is TGCGCCAGCAGACGGGATGCATATAGCAATCAGCCCCAGCATTTT. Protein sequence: CASRRDAYSNQPQHF.

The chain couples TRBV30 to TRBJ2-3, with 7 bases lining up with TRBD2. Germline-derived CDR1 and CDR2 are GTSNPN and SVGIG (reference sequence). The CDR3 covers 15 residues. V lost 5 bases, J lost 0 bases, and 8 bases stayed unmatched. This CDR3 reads CAWGRGGTSTDTQYF. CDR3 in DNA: TGTGCCTGGGGGAGGGGCGGTACTAGCACAGATACGCAGTATTTT.

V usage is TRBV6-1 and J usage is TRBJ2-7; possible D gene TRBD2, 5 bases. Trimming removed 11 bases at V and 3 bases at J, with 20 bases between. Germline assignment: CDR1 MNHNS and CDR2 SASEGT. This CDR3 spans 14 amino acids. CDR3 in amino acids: CAAERERRLYEQYF. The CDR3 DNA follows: TGTGCCGCGGAACGGGAACGGCGGCTCTACGAGCAGTACTTC.

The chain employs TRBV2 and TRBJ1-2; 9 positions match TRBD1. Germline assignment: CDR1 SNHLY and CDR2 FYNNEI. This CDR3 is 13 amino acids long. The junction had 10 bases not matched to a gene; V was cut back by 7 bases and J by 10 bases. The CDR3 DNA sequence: TGTGCCAGCAACGCACAGGGGGCGCGTATCTACACCTTC. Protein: CASNAQGARIYTF. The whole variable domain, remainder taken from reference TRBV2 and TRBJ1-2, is EPEVTQTPSHQVTQMGQEVILRCVPISNHLYFYWYRQILGQKVEFLVSFYNNEISEKSEIFDDQFSVERPDGSNFTLKIRSTKLEDSAMYFCASNAQGARIYTFGSGTRLTVV.

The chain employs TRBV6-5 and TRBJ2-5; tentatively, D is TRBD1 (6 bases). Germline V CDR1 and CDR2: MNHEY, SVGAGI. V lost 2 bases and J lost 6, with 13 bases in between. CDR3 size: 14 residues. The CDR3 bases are TGTGCCAGCAGTTACGATGGGGGCAAGAAGACCCAGTACTTC. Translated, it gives CASSYDGGKKTQYF.

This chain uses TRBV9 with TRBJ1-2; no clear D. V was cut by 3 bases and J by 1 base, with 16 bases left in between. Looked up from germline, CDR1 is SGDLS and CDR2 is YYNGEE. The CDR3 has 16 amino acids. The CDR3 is CASSALEGLDNYGYTF. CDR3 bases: TGTGCCAGCAGCGCCCTCGAGGGCTTGGATAACTATGGCTACACCTTC.